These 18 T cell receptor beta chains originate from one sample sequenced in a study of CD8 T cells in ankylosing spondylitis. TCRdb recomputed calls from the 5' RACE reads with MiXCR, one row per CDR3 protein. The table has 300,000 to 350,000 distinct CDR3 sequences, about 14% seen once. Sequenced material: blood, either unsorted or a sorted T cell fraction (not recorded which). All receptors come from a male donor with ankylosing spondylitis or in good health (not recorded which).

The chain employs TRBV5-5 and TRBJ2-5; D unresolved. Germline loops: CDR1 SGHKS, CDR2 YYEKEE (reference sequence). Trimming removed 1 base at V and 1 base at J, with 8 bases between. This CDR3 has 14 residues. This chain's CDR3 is CASSLFPTQETQYF. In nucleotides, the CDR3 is TGTGCCAGCAGCTTGTTCCCGACCCAAGAGACCCAGTACTTC.

The CDR3: CASSVVGELFF. In nucleotides, the CDR3 is TGTGCCAGCAGTGTGGTCGGGGAGCTGTTTTTT. V is TRBV7-9 and J is TRBJ2-2; D ambiguous. Germline V gene data show CDR1 as SEHNR and CDR2 as FQNEAQ (reference sequence). This CDR3 has 11 amino acids. Deletions cut 6 bases from V and 7 bases from J, with 6 bases between.

This CDR3 is CASNIRGRDTEAFF. The CDR3 bases are TGTGCCAGCAACATCAGGGGGCGGGACACTGAAGCTTTCTTT. This chain joins TRBV5-4 and TRBJ1-1, with 8 bases fitting TRBD1. The CDR3 is made up of 14 amino acids. J was trimmed by 3 bases and V by 6 bases; bases with no gene match: 7. Germline values: CDR1 SGHNT, CDR2 YYREEE (reference sequence).

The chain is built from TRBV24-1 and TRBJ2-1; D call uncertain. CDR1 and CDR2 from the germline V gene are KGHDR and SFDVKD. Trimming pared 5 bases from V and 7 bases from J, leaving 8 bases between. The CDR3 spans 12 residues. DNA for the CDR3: TGTGCCACCAGTGGGGTGGGAAATGAGCAGTTCTTC. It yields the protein CATSGVGNEQFF.

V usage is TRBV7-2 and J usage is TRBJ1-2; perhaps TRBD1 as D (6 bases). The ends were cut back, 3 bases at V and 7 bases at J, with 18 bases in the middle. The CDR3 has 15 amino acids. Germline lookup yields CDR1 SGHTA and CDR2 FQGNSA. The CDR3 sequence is CASSFGGTGGSGYTF. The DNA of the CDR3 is TGTGCCAGCAGCTTTGGGGGGACGGGGGGCAGTGGCTACACCTTC.

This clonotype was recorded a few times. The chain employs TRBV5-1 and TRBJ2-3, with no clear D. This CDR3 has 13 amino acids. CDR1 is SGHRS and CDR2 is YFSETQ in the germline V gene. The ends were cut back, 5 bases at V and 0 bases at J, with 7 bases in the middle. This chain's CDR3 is CASRPGSTDTQYF. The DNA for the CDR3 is TGCGCCAGCAGGCCCGGGAGCACAGATACGCAGTATTTT.

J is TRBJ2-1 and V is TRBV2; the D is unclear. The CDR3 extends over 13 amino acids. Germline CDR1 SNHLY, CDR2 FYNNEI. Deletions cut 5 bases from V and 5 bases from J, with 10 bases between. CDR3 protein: CASSRPSDNEQFF. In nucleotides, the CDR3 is TGTGCCAGCAGTCGGCCCTCAGACAATGAGCAGTTCTTC.

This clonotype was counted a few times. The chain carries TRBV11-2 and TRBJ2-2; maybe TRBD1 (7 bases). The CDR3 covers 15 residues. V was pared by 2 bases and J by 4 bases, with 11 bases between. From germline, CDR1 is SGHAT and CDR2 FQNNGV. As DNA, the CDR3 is TGTGCCAGCAGCTTACACAGGGGACTCACCGGGGAGCTGTTTTTT. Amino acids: CASSLHRGLTGELFF.

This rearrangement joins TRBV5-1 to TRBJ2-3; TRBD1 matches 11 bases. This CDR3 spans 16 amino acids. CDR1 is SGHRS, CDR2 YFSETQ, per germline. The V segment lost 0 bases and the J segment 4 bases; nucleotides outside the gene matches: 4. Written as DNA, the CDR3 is TGCGCCAGCAGCTTGGATCGGACAGGGGGCGCAGATACGCAGTATTTT. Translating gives CASSLDRTGGADTQYF.

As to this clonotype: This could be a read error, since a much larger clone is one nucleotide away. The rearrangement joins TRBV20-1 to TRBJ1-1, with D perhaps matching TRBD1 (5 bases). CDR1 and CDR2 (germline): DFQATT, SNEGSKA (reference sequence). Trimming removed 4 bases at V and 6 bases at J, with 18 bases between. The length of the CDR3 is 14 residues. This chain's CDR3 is CSANPLSGRAEAFF. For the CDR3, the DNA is TGCAGTGCTAACCCTTTGTCAGGCAGGGCTGAAGCTTTCTTT.

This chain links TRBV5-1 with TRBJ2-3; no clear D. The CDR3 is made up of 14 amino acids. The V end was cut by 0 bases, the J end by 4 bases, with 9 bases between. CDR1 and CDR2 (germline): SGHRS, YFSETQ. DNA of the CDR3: TGCGCCAGCAGCTTGGTTAGTGGCGCAGATACGCAGTATTTT. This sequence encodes CASSLVSGADTQYF.

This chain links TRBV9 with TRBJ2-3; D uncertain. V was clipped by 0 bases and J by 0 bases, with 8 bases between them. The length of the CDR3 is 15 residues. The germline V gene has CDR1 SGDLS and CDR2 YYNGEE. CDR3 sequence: CASSVGPLSTDTQYF. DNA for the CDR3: TGTGCCAGCAGCGTAGGCCCTTTAAGCACAGATACGCAGTATTTT.

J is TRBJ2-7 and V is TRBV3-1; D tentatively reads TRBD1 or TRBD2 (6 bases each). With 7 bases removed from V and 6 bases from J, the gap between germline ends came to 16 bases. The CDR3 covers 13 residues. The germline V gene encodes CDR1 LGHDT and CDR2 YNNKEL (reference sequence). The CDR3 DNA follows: TGTGCCAGCAACCTGTTCGGGGGCTCCGAGCAGTACTTC. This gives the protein CASNLFGGSEQYF.

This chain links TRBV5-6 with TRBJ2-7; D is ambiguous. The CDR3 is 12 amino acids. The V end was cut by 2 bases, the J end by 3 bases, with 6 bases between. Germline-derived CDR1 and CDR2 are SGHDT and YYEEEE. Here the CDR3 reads CASSFESYEQYF. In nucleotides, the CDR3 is TGTGCCAGCAGCTTTGAGAGCTACGAGCAGTACTTC.

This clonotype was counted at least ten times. CDR3 region: CASSFSGGSSYEQYF. The CDR3 nucleotides read TGCGCCAGCAGCTTCAGCGGGGGGAGCTCCTACGAGCAGTACTTC. The chain links TRBV5-1 to TRBJ2-7; 9 bases map to TRBD2. CDR3 length: 15 residues. Germline assignment: CDR1 SGHRS and CDR2 YFSETQ. Unmatched junction bases numbered 3, after V lost 2 bases and J lost 0 bases.

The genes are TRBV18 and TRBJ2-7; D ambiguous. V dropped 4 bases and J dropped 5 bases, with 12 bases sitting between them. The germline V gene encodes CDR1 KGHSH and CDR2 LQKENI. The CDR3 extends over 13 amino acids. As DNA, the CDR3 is TGTGCCAGCTCACTACCGAATAACAACGAGCAGTACTTC. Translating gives CASSLPNNNEQYF.

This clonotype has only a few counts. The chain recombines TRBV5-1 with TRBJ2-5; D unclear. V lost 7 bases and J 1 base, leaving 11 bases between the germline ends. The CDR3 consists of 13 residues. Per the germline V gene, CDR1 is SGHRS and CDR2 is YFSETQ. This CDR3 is CASEGPGQETQYF. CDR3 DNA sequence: TGCGCCAGCGAAGGGCCGGGCCAAGAGACCCAGTACTTC.

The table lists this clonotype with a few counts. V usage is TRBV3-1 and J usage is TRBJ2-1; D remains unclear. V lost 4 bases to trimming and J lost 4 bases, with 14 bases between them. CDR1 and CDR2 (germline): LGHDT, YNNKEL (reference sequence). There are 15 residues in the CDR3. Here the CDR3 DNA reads TGTGCCAGCAGCCCCTCACCCGCTACTTACAATGAGCAGTTCTTC. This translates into CASSPSPATYNEQFF.